Shown below are 5 T cell receptor beta chains from a single sample sequenced in a study of T cell responses to AZD1222 COVID-19 vaccine. Profiled with immunoSEQ multiplex PCR; TCRdb holds only in-frame clones, not every one. This sample has under 95,000 clones, with roughly 88% found just once. Sequencing was performed on peripheral blood, taken 28 days after the second AZD1222 dose. The receptors shown here come from an adult who received the AZD1222 COVID-19 vaccine.

V usage is TRBV11-3 and J usage is TRBJ2-5; no clear D gene. The CDR3 loop spans 13 amino acids. V was trimmed by 2 bases and J by 4 bases, leaving 8 bases between them. The germline gives CDR1 SGHNT, CDR2 YENEEA. The CDR3 sequence: CASSLSSVETQYF. The CDR3 nucleotides read TGTGCCAGCAGCTTATCCTCAGTAGAGACCCAGTACTTC. Drawing the rest from reference TRBV11-3 and TRBJ2-5, the complete variable domain is EAGVVQSPRYKIIEKKQPVAFWCNPISGHNTLYWYLQNLGQGPELLIRYENEEAVDDSQLPKDRFSAERLKGVDSTLKIQPAELGDSAVYLCASSLSSVETQYFGPGTRLLVL.

The V call is TRBV3-1 (or the pseudogene TRBV3-2), the J call TRBJ2-2; D possibly corresponds to TRBD1 (5 bases). The V gene's germline CDR1 is LGHDT and CDR2 YNNKEL (reference sequence). This CDR3 spans 14 amino acids. Trimming removed 4 bases from V and 6 bases from J, with 12 bases in between. CDR3 nucleotide sequence: TGTGCCAGCAGCCTCAGGGTCGGAGCCGGGGAGCTGTTTTTT. Encoded protein: CASSLRVGAGELFF.

This clone was detected only a few times. The CDR3: CATHPGLGTNQPQHF. The CDR3 DNA is TGTGCCACCCACCCGGGACTAGGGACGAATCAGCCCCAGCATTTT. The V gene is TRBV19, the J gene TRBJ1-5, with D maybe TRBD1 (5 bases). The CDR3 totals 15 residues. V was pared by 10 bases and J by 4 bases, with 20 bases between. The germline V gene has CDR1 LNHDA and CDR2 SQIVND (reference sequence).

This clone came up once. V and J are TRBV15 and TRBJ2-7; 9 positions agree with TRBD1. Unmatched junction bases numbered 6, after V lost 5 bases and J lost 4 bases. CDR3 size: 14 residues. Germline loops: CDR1 LNHNV, CDR2 YYDKDF (reference sequence). For the CDR3, the DNA is TGTGCCACCAGCCGGGACAGGGTGGGATACGAGCAGTACTTC. This sequence encodes CATSRDRVGYEQYF.

The V gene is TRBV3-1 (or the pseudogene TRBV3-2), the J gene TRBJ1-5; D ambiguous. Germline CDR1 is LGHDT and CDR2 is YNNKEL (reference sequence). CDR3 length: 15 amino acids. V was trimmed by 3 bases and J by 0 bases, leaving 9 bases between them. For the CDR3, the DNA is TGTGCCAGCAGCCAGTCGGAGGGTAGCAATCAGCCCCAGCATTTT. Amino acid sequence: CASSQSEGSNQPQHF.